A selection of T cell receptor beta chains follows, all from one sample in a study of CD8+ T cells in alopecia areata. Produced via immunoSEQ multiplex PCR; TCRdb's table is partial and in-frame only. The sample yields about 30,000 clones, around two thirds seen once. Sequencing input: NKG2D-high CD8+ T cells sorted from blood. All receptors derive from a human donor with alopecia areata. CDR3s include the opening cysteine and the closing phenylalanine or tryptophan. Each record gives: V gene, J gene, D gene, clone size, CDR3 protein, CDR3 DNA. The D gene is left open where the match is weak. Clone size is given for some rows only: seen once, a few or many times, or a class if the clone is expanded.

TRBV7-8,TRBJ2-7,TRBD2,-,CASSLGTSGSSYEQYF,TGTGCCAGCAGCTTAGGCACTAGCGGGAGTTCCTACGAGCAGTACTTC
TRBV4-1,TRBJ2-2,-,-,CASSSRWDNTGELFF,TGCGCCAGCAGCTCCCGGTGGGACAACACCGGGGAGCTGTTTTTT
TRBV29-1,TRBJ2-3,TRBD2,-,CSVHVAGDPTDTQYF,TGCAGCGTTCACGTAGCGGGAGACCCCACAGATACGCAGTATTTT
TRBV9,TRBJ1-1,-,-,CASSVVLGLETEAFF,TGTGCCAGCAGCGTAGTTTTAGGGCTGGAAACTGAAGCTTTCTTT
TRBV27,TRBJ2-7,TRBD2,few,CASMVAGGTYEQYF,TGTGCCAGCATGGTAGCGGGGGGCACCTACGAGCAGTACTTC
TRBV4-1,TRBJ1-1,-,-,CASSRGRMNTEAFF,TGCGCCAGCAGCCGAGGACGGATGAACACTGAAGCTTTCTTT
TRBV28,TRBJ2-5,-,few,CASSLSDWETQYF,TGTGCCAGCAGTTTATCCGATTGGGAGACCCAGTACTTC
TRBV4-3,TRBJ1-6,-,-,CASSQDRSSYNSPLHF,TGCGCCAGCAGCCAAGATCGGAGCTCCTATAATTCACCCCTCCACTTT
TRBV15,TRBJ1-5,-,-,CATSSAAEGGQPQHF,TGTGCCACCAGCAGCGCGGCGGAGGGCGGACAGCCCCAGCATTTT
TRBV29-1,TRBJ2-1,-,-,CSVDGTESYNEQFF,TGCAGCGTGGACGGGACCGAAAGCTACAATGAGCAGTTCTTC
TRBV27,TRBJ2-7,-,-,CASREQRSYEQYF,TGTGCCAGCAGGGAACAGAGGTCCTACGAGCAGTACTTC
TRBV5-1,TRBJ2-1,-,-,CASSLAWGLGPGYEQFF,TGCGCCAGCAGCTTGGCTTGGGGGCTAGGGCCGGGGTATGAGCAGTTCTTC
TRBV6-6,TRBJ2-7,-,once,CASSYSGGPYEQYF,TGTGCCAGCAGTTACTCCGGGGGCCCCTACGAGCAGTACTTC
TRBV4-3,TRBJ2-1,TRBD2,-,CASSQELAGGLDEQFF,TGCGCCAGCAGCCAAGAACTAGCGGGAGGACTGGATGAGCAGTTCTTC
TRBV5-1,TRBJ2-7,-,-,CASSLGQATSYEQYF,TGCGCCAGCAGCTTGGGGCAGGCTACGTCCTACGAGCAGTACTTC
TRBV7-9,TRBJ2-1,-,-,CASSLAGQDPDNEQFF,TGTGCCAGCAGCTTAGCGGGGCAGGACCCGGACAATGAGCAGTTCTTC
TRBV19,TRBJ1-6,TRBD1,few,CASADRGYVLHF,TGTGCCAGTGCCGACAGGGGTTACGTCCTCCACTTT
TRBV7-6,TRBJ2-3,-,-,CASSLVGSTDTQYF,TGTGCCAGCAGCTTAGTCGGGAGCACAGATACGCAGTATTTT
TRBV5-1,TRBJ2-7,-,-,CASSLVTNAEQYF,TGCGCCAGCAGCCTCGTGACGAATGCCGAGCAGTACTTC
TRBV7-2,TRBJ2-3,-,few,CATGADSTDTQYF,TGTGCCACCGGGGCAGATAGCACAGATACGCAGTATTTT
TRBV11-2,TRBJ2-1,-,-,CASSLIRARGDEQFF,TGTGCCAGCAGCTTAATTCGGGCACGAGGGGATGAGCAGTTCTTC
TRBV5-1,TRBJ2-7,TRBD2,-,CASSLAGTSGRPPLSYEQYF,TGCGCCAGCAGCTTGGCCGGGACTAGCGGGAGGCCACCACTCTCCTACGAGCAGTACTTC
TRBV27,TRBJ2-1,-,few,CASRELGGEQFF,TGTGCCAGCCGGGAGTTGGGGGGTGAGCAGTTCTTC
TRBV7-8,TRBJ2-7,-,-,CASSLVERAVAYEQYF,TGTGCCAGCAGCTTAGTCGAGCGGGCTGTTGCCTACGAGCAGTACTTC
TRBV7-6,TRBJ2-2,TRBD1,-,CASSLAGQGFGELFF,TGTGCCAGCAGCTTAGCGGGACAGGGGTTCGGGGAGCTGTTTTTT
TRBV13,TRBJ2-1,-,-,CASSSLAVYNEQFF,TGTGCCAGCAGCTCCCTGGCAGTTTACAATGAGCAGTTCTTC
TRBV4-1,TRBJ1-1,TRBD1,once,CASSHRYIQGVDTEAFF,TGCGCCAGCAGCCACCGGTATATACAGGGGGTTGACACTGAAGCTTTCTTT
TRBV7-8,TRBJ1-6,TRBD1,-,CASSSAGGPISPLHF,TGTGCCAGCAGCTCGGCAGGGGGACCTATTTCACCCCTCCACTTT
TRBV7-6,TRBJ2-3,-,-,CASSSRDSTLFGTDTQYF,TGTGCCAGCAGCTCCCGGGACTCAACCTTGTTTGGCACAGATACGCAGTATTTT